This T cell receptor (beta chain) was recorded in a study of vaccination and CD4 T cells after COVID-19. Overall study: Six males and four females, two Hispanic, made up the convalescents.

Cultured CD4+ T cell DNA underwent sequencing with the Oncomine TCR Beta short-read assay. Each CDR3 protein is one row after TCRdb ran MiXCR on the PCR reads. The table records around 16,000 distinct CDR3 sequences, roughly 54% of them present only once. With respect to this clonotype: Its antigen remains unknown.

Described time point: late sampling 161 to 241 days after vaccination in a few convalescent patients. Noted treatment: roughly 11-day PBMC culture with coronavirus spike peptide pools or control peptides (ViraFEST assay). After expanding antigen-specific T cells with peptide pools, ViraFEST sequenced their TCRs. Germline-derived CDR1 and CDR2 are SGHTA and FQGTGA. The CDR3 is 15 amino acids. J lost 4 bases, V lost 2 bases, and 7 bases had no gene match. The rearrangement uses TRBV7-3 and TRBJ2-5; 7 bases are a match to TRBD2. The receptor was isolated from a human donor who had recovered from COVID-19. Sequenced material: CD4+ T cells from blood, cultured in vitro, taken about 7 months after SARS-CoV-2 vaccination. CDR3: CASSLFGGDVETQYF. The CDR3 DNA follows: TGTGCCAGCAGCTTATTTGGGGGGGATGTAGAGACCCAGTACTTC.